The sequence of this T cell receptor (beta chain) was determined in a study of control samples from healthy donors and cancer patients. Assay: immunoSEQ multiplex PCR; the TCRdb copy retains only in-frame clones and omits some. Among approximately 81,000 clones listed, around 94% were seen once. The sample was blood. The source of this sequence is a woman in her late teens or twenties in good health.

The CDR3 sequence is CASSFKSGSGELFF. In DNA form, the CDR3 reads TGTGCCAGCAGCTTCAAGTCCGGGAGCGGGGAGCTGTTTTTT. This chain joins TRBV14 and TRBJ2-2; weak D call: TRBD2 (6 bases). CDR3 length: 14 residues. CDR1 and CDR2 from the germline V gene are SGHDN and FVKESK. V lost 5 bases, J lost 7 bases, and 14 bases lay in between.